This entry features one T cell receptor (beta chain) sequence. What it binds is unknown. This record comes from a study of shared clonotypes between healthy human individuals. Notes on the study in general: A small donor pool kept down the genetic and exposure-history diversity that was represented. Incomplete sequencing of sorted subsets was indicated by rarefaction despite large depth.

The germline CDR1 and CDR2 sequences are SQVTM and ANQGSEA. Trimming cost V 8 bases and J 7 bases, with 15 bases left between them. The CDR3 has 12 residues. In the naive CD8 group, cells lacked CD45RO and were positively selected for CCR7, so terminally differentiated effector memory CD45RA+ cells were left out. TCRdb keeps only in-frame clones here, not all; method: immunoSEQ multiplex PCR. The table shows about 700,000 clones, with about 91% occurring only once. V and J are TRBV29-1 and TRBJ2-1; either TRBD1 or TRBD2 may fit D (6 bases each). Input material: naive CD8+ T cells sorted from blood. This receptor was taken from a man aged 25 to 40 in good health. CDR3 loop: CSTSWGANEQFF. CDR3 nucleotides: TGCAGCACCTCGTGGGGGGCTAATGAGCAGTTCTTC.